The rows below give T cell receptor beta chains drawn from one sample of a study of human T cells and chemical hapten exposure. One entry per CDR3 protein, called by TCRdb with MiXCR from the RACE reads. The table lists over 35,000 distinct CDR3 sequences, about 11% of them singletons, with about 5.9% in the top ten. The material was whole blood, obtained in connection with sensitization to the hapten diphenylcyclopropenone (DPC). These TCRs come from a man aged 25-40 years with alopecia areata. Some clones in this sample may be carry-over from other donors' samples. The CDR3 runs from the conserved cysteine through the conserved F or W. Each record gives: D gene, J gene, clone size, V gene, CDR3 DNA, CDR3 protein. The D gene is left open where the match is weak. Part of the rows lack a size; the others show once, few, many or a class for expanded clones.

>TRBD2|TRBJ2-5|many|TRBV30
TGTGCCTGGAGTATGGGGACTAGCGGGAGTTTTGGGACCCAGTACTTC
CAWSMGTSGSFGTQYF
>-|TRBJ2-4|few|TRBV7-2
TGTGCCAGCAGCTTCTCCCAGGGTCAGTACTTC
CASSFSQGQYF
>-|TRBJ2-7|-|TRBV4-1
TGCGCCAGCAGCCAAGTAGGGGGTGGCGGCGCCGAGCAGTACTTC
CASSQVGGGGAEQYF
>TRBD1|TRBJ2-6|-|TRBV4-1
TGCGCCAGCAGCCAGTGGACAGGGGAGATATCTGGGGCCAACGTCCTGACTTTC
CASSQWTGEISGANVLTF
>-|TRBJ1-4|many|TRBV28
TGTGCCAGCAGACACGATTTTTGGGCAACTAATGAAAAACTGTTTTTT
CASRHDFWATNEKLFF
>-|TRBJ2-4|few|TRBV20-1
TGCAGTGCGAGCGGGTCAGCGGGAGCCAAAAACATTCAGTACTTC
CSASGSAGAKNIQYF
>-|TRBJ1-2|many|TRBV11-2
TGTGCCAGCAGCTTACAAGCGGAGGGTGGCTACACCTTC
CASSLQAEGGYTF
>TRBD2|TRBJ2-1|few|TRBV7-6
TGTGCCAGCAGCTTAATTGGCGGGAGCTCCTACAATGAGCAGTTCTTC
CASSLIGGSSYNEQFF
>-|TRBJ2-5|once|TRBV9
TGTGCCAGCAGCGTAGACCCATCAGTTTTCGCGGAGACCCAGTACTTC
CASSVDPSVFAETQYF
>TRBD1|TRBJ1-2|many|TRBV7-2
TGTGCCAGCAGCTTAGGGGACAGGCAACCTAACTATGGCTACACCTTC
CASSLGDRQPNYGYTF
>-|TRBJ2-2|-|TRBV10-2
TGCGCCAGCAGTGAGTTAGTTAGCACCGGGGAGCTGTTTTTT
CASSELVSTGELFF
>TRBD1|TRBJ1-1|-|TRBV20-1
TGCAGTGCACGGGACAGGATGAACACTGAAGCTTTCTTT
CSARDRMNTEAFF
>TRBD2|TRBJ2-3|few|TRBV7-7
TGTGCCAGCAGCCGACGGGAGGGCCGCTCAGATACGCAGTATTTT
CASSRREGRSDTQYF
>-|TRBJ2-1|-|TRBV12-2
TGTGCAAGTCGCTTGCGCGGACAGGTTAGCTCCTACAATGAGCAGTTCTTC
CASRLRGQVSSYNEQFF
>TRBD2|TRBJ2-1|many|TRBV6-2/TRBV6-3
TGTGCCAGCAGTTACTCTTTGTTAGCGGGAGTTCCTGGCAATGAGCAGTTCTTC
CASSYSLLAGVPGNEQFF
>TRBD1|TRBJ1-5|many|TRBV28
TGTGCCAGCAGTTTGGGGACAGGGCTATTCAATCAGCCCCAGCATTTT
CASSLGTGLFNQPQHF
>-|TRBJ2-1|many|TRBV6-2/TRBV6-3
TGTGCCAGCAGTTACCCCGCCGAATCCTACAATGAGCAGTTCTTC
CASSYPAESYNEQFF
>-|TRBJ2-3|many|TRBV7-9
TGTGCCAGCAGCTTAGCCTTGGGAAGCACAGATACGCAGTATTTT
CASSLALGSTDTQYF
>-|TRBJ2-2|many|TRBV6-6
TGTGCCAGCAGGGTGAGGGGCACCGGGGAGCTGTTTTTT
CASRVRGTGELFF
>-|TRBJ2-1|many|TRBV20-1
TGCAGTGCTAGAAACTATAGGGGTGTCACAAGCTCCTACAATGAGCAGTTCTTC
CSARNYRGVTSSYNEQFF
>-|TRBJ2-5|-|TRBV6-6
TGTGCCAGCGGAGGAGGGGGCCCAGAGACCCAGTACTTC
CASGGGGPETQYF
>TRBD2|TRBJ2-3|few|TRBV4-3
TGCGCCAGCAGCCCCCGACTAGCGGGAGAGTGGGATGTAGATACGCAGTATTTT
CASSPRLAGEWDVDTQYF
>-|TRBJ1-5|many|TRBV18
TGTGCCAGCTCACCATCCGGGGAGAGACAGCCCCAGCATTTT
CASSPSGERQPQHF
>-|TRBJ1-2|many|TRBV5-1
TGCGCCAGCAGCTCGATACAGGGTGAATTCTATGGCTACACCTTC
CASSSIQGEFYGYTF
>-|TRBJ2-7|few|TRBV5-6
TGTGCCAGCAGCATGGAGGACAGAGCCTACGAGCAGTACTTC
CASSMEDRAYEQYF
>-|TRBJ2-3|-|TRBV2
TGTGCCAGCGGGACTCTCACAGATACGCAGTATTTT
CASGTLTDTQYF
>TRBD1|TRBJ2-2|many|TRBV9
TGTGCCAGCAGCGTAGAAGGGACAGGGGCAGTCGGGGAGCTGTTTTTT
CASSVEGTGAVGELFF
>TRBD1|TRBJ2-5|-|TRBV2
TGTGCCAGCAGTGATTGGCAGGGGGAAGAGACCCAGTACTTC
CASSDWQGEETQYF
>TRBD2|TRBJ2-5|many|TRBV2
TGTGCCAGCAGTCCTCGGCCGGGGGGGACCCAGTACTTC
CASSPRPGGTQYF
>-|TRBJ1-3|few|TRBV7-9
TGTGCCAGCAGCCGGGACCAGGCTGGAAACACCATATATTTT
CASSRDQAGNTIYF
>TRBD2|TRBJ2-1|few|TRBV3-1
TGTGCCAGCAGCCAGGCTCTTAGCGGGTTCTACAATGAGCAGTTCTTC
CASSQALSGFYNEQFF
>-|TRBJ2-4|many|TRBV6-2/TRBV6-3
TGTGCCAGCAGTTACTTGGCGTGGAACATTCAGTACTTC
CASSYLAWNIQYF
>TRBD1|TRBJ1-5|many|TRBV12-3/TRBV12-4
TGTGCCAGCAGTGCAGGGACAGATAATCAGCCCCAGCATTTT
CASSAGTDNQPQHF
>-|TRBJ1-3|many|TRBV3-1
TGTGCCAGCAGCCAAAGGCGTCCAACAGGGTCGTTAAAAATCCCTACGGCCGGAAACACCATATATTTT
CASSQRRPTGSLKIPTAGNTIYF